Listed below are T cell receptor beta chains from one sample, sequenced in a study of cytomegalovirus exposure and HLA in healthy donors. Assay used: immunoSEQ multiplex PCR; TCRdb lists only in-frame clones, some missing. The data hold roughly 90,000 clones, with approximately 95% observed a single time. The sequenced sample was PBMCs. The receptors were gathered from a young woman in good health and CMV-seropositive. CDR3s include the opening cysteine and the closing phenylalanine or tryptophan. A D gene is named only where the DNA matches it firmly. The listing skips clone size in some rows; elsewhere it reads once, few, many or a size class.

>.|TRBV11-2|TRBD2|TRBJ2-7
CASRRPGTRNHEQYF
TGTGCCAGCAGACGTCCCGGGACTAGAAATCACGAGCAGTACTTC
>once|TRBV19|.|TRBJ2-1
CASNLGGRFDEQFF
TGTGCCAGTAATCTAGGTGGGAGGTTCGATGAGCAGTTCTTC
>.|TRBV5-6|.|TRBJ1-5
CASSFGDQPQHF
TGTGCCAGCAGCTTCGGGGATCAGCCCCAGCATTTT
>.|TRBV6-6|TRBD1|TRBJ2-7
CASSLRQGSFEQYF
TGTGCCAGCAGTTTGCGACAGGGGAGTTTCGAGCAGTACTTC
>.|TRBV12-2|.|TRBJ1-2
CASRFDGPGGDGYTF
TGTGCAAGTCGCTTCGATGGGCCAGGGGGAGATGGCTACACCTTC
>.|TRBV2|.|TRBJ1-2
CASSASQAFGYTF
TGTGCCAGCAGTGCCAGCCAGGCCTTTGGCTACACCTTC
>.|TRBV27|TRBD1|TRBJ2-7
CASSRPGDRRARGVWEQYF
TGTGCCAGCAGCCGTCCTGGGGACAGGAGGGCCCGAGGCGTATGGGAGCAGTACTTC
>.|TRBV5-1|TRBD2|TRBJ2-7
CASSLASGGDEQYF
TGCGCCAGCAGCTTGGCTAGCGGGGGGGACGAGCAGTACTTC
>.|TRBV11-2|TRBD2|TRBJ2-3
CASSKLAGAPDTQYF
TGTGCCAGCAGCAAACTAGCGGGAGCCCCAGATACGCAGTATTTT
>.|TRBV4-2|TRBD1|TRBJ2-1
CASSRRTGTATSGEQFF
TGTGCCAGCAGCCGAAGAACCGGGACAGCAACTTCGGGAGAGCAGTTCTTC
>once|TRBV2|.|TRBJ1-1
CASAREITEAFF
TGTGCCAGCGCGAGGGAGATCACTGAAGCTTTCTTT
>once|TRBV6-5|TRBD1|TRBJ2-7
CASSTGTGYEQYF
TGTGCCAGCTCCACTGGGACAGGCTACGAGCAGTACTTC
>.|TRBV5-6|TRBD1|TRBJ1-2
CASSTGDSAYYGYTF
TGTGCCAGCAGCACGGGGGACAGTGCTTACTATGGCTACACCTTC
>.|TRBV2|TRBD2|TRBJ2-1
CASSGTSGAPYNEQFF
TGTGCCAGCAGCGGGACTAGCGGGGCCCCCTACAATGAGCAGTTCTTC
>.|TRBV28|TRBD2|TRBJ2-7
CASSFSSGSAYEQYF
TGTGCCAGCAGTTTTTCTAGCGGGAGTGCCTACGAGCAGTACTTC
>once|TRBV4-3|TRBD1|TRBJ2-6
CASSQVGQGYSGANVLTF
TGCGCCAGCAGCCAAGTGGGACAGGGATACTCTGGGGCCAACGTCCTGACTTTC
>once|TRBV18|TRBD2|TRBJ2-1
CASSPGLAGVQLNEQFF
TGTGCCAGCTCACCGGGACTAGCGGGAGTACAGTTAAATGAGCAGTTCTTC
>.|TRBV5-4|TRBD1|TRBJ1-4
CASSLGPGQGAPNEKLFF
TGTGCCAGCAGCTTGGGGCCGGGACAGGGGGCACCTAATGAAAAACTGTTTTTT
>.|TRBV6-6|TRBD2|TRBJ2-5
CASCVSGGRMETQYF
TGTGCCAGCTGTGTCTCTGGCGGGAGAATGGAGACCCAGTACTTC
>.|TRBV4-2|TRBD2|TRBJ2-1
CASSRGLAGSGEQFF
TGTGCCAGCAGCCGGGGACTAGCGGGATCTGGAGAGCAGTTCTTC
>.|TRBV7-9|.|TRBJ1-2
CASSPLPRGLNPNYGYTF
TGTGCCAGCTCCCCTCTGCCTCGGGGACTGAACCCTAACTATGGCTACACCTTC
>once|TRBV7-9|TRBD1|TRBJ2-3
CASSGGTGESTDTQYF
TGTGCCAGCAGCGGAGGGACAGGTGAAAGCACAGATACGCAGTATTTT
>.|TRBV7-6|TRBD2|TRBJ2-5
CASRASGRGETQYF
TGTGCCAGCAGGGCTAGCGGGAGGGGAGAGACCCAGTACTTC
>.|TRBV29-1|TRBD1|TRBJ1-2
CSVVQGGRGYTF
TGCAGCGTTGTACAGGGGGGGCGCGGCTACACCTTC
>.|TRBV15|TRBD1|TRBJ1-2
CATSRATGTGEF
TGTGCCACCAGCAGAGCGACCGGGACAGGGGAATTC
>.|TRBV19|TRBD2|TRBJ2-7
CASSKYSGSANEQYF
TGTGCCAGTAGTAAATATAGCGGGAGTGCCAACGAGCAGTACTTC